Presented here are 23 T cell receptor beta chains from one specimen sequenced in a study of T cell repertoires in cytomegalovirus infection. TCRdb independently ran MiXCR on the reads; one entry per CDR3 protein. The sample has around 530,000 distinct CDR3 sequences, around 27% seen once. The source material was PBMCs. The receptors come from a human donor in good health (CMV status not recorded). Some clones in this sample may be carry-over from other donors' samples.

This clonotype was counted only a few times. The rearrangement uses TRBV19 and TRBJ2-1; TRBD2 agrees at 9 bases. With 3 bases clipped from V and 5 bases from J, the junction kept 8 bases outside the gene matches. Germline CDR1 LNHDA, CDR2 SQIVND (reference sequence). The CDR3 has 16 residues. The CDR3 DNA sequence: TGTGCCAGTAGTATGAGGTCGGCGGGAGGGAACAATGAGCAGTTCTTC. It yields the protein CASSMRSAGGNNEQFF. Drawing the rest from reference TRBV19 and TRBJ2-1, the complete variable domain is DGGITQSPKYLFRKEGQNVTLSCEQNLNHDAMYWYRQDPGQGLRLIYYSQIVNDFQKGDIAEGYSVSREKKESFPLTVTSAQKNPTAFYLCASSMRSAGGNNEQFFGPGTRLTVL.

This clonotype has a count of ten or more. The chain recombines TRBV7-8 with TRBJ1-5; tentative D call: TRBD1 (5 bases). The V end lost 1 base, the J end lost 4 bases, and 11 bases lay between the germline ends. CDR3 length equals 15 residues. Germline assignment: CDR1 SGHVS and CDR2 FQNEAQ. CDR3 sequence: CASSLERRGNQPQHF. DNA of the CDR3: TGTGCCAGCAGCTTAGAGAGACGGGGGAATCAGCCCCAGCATTTT.

This clonotype came up a few times. V and J are TRBV7-8 and TRBJ1-1; D uncertain. V lost 7 bases and J 1 base, leaving 1 base between the germline ends. Looked up from germline, CDR1 is SGHVS and CDR2 is FQNEAQ. This CDR3 is built from 10 residues. For the CDR3, the DNA is TGTGCCAGCAAGAACACTGAAGCTTTCTTT. Protein sequence: CASKNTEAFF.

The chain uses TRBV28 and TRBJ1-1, with D unresolved. Germline V lookup: CDR1 MDHEN, CDR2 SYDVKM. CDR3 length: 14 amino acids. V gave up 7 bases and J gave up 1 base, with 13 bases separating them. CDR3 nucleotide sequence: TGTGCCAGCATGAAGGGAACCAAGAACACTGAAGCTTTCTTT. Amino acids: CASMKGTKNTEAFF.

A few counts support this clonotype. V is TRBV7-2 and J is TRBJ2-2, with TRBD2 identical over 7 bases. V dropped 5 bases and J dropped 4; count of bases not matched to a gene: 4. CDR1 is SGHTA and CDR2 is FQGNSA in the germline V gene. The CDR3 has 14 amino acids. CDR3 loop: CASSLSSGTGELFF. CDR3 bases: TGTGCCAGCAGCCTTTCTAGCGGCACCGGGGAGCTGTTTTTT.

The chain couples TRBV5-1 to TRBJ2-3; tentatively, D is TRBD2 (5 bases). V dropped 0 bases and J dropped 2 bases, with 10 bases sitting between them. CDR3 length: 15 amino acids. Germline CDR1 reads SGHRS; CDR2 reads YFSETQ. The CDR3 sequence is CASSLAKRITDTQYF. The CDR3 coding sequence is TGCGCCAGCAGCTTGGCCAAGCGGATCACAGATACGCAGTATTTT. The full variable domain, in which reference TRBV5-1 and TRBJ2-3 provide the parts outside the CDR3, is KAGVTQTPRYLIKTRGQQVTLSCSPISGHRSVSWYQQTPGQGLQFLFEYFSETQRNKGNFPGRFSGRQFSNSRSEMNVSTLELGDSALYLCASSLAKRITDTQYFGPGTRLTVL.

The chain recombines TRBV20-1 with TRBJ2-2; possibly TRBD2 for D (5 bases). The CDR3 is 12 amino acids. The V end lost 5 bases, the J end lost 1 base, and 5 bases lay between the germline ends. The germline V gene has CDR1 DFQATT and CDR2 SNEGSKA (reference sequence). CDR3 nucleotides: TGCAGTGCTGAGGGGAACACCGGGGAGCTGTTTTTT. Translating gives CSAEGNTGELFF.

This clonotype was counted ten times or more. This chain links TRBV7-2 with TRBJ2-7, with a possible D match to TRBD1 (5 bases). The CDR3 is 16 residues long. Germline V gene sequence: CDR1 SGHTA, CDR2 FQGNSA. V was pared by 1 base and J by 2 bases, with 15 bases between. The CDR3 DNA is TGTGCCAGCAGCTTAGAGGGGTGGTGGGAAACCTACGAGCAGTACTTC. Translating it yields CASSLEGWWETYEQYF. Combining the CDR3 with reference TRBV7-2 and TRBJ2-7 gives the whole variable domain GAGVSQSPSNKVTEKGKDVELRCDPISGHTALYWYRQSLGQGLEFLIYFQGNSAPDKSGLPSDRFSAERTGGSVSTLTIQRTQQEDSAVYLCASSLEGWWETYEQYFGPGTRLTVT.

The chain joins TRBV2 to TRBJ2-3, with TRBD2 matching 13 bases. The V gene's germline CDR1 is SNHLY and CDR2 FYNNEI. This CDR3 contains 15 residues. V dropped 6 bases and J dropped 5; count of bases not matched to a gene: 5. The CDR3 sequence: CASSALAGGLDTQYF. The CDR3 DNA is TGTGCCAGCAGCGCACTAGCGGGAGGGCTAGATACGCAGTATTTT.

This clonotype was found many times. The chain has TRBV7-8 and TRBJ2-3, with 12 nucleotides matching TRBD2. The germline CDR1 and CDR2 sequences are SGHVS and FQNEAQ. Trimming at V came to 2 bases and at J to 0 bases, leaving 12 bases not matched to a gene. This CDR3 region has 20 residues. Here the CDR3 DNA reads TGTGCCAGCAGCTTATGGAGGCGGACTAGCGGGATCTCTAGCACAGATACGCAGTATTTT. This encodes CASSLWRRTSGISSTDTQYF.

This clonotype has only a few counts. This chain joins TRBV7-9 and TRBJ2-5; a possible D gene is TRBD2 (6 bases). The CDR3 has 15 residues. The germline CDR1 and CDR2 sequences are SEHNR and FQNEAQ (reference sequence). V was pared by 1 base and J by 2 bases, with 11 bases between. The CDR3 DNA reads as TGTGCCAGCAGCTTAGGGACTACTGATCAAGAGACCCAGTACTTC. Residues: CASSLGTTDQETQYF.

The V and J genes are TRBV7-9 and TRBJ2-1, with 8 positions matching TRBD1. Germline V gives CDR1 SEHNR, CDR2 FQNEAQ (reference sequence). V shed 0 bases and J 8 bases; nucleotides not matched to a gene: 12. The CDR3 has 17 amino acids. CDR3 sequence reads: CASSLAMGTGNWHEQFF. The CDR3 DNA reads TGTGCCAGCAGCTTAGCGATGGGGACAGGCAATTGGCATGAGCAGTTCTTC.

There are a few counts of this clonotype. The chain recombines TRBV12-5 with TRBJ2-1; 7 nucleotides agree with TRBD1. V shed 1 base, J shed 1 base, and the junction held 19 bases outside the gene matches. Germline V gene lookup returns CDR1 LGHNT and CDR2 FRNRAP. This CDR3 region has 21 residues. CDR3 bases: TGTGCTAGTGGTTTGGACGAGACAGGGACGGTGGCTTGGGGGTCCTACAATGAGCAGTTCTTC. The encoded protein is CASGLDETGTVAWGSYNEQFF.

The chain joins TRBV12-5 to TRBJ1-2, with 7 nucleotides matching TRBD1. This CDR3 region has 13 residues. Trimming cost V 6 bases and J 4 bases; bases outside gene matches: 5. Germline CDR1 and CDR2: LGHNT and FRNRAP. CDR3 amino acids: CASGTGEVYGYTF. The CDR3 nucleotides are TGTGCTAGTGGAACAGGGGAGGTCTATGGCTACACCTTC.

This clonotype was observed once. The chain combines TRBV23-1 with TRBJ2-3; the match to TRBD1 covers 8 bases. TRBV23-1 counts as an open reading frame of uncertain function. The CDR3 totals 16 residues. The V gene end was trimmed by 3 bases and the J gene end by 4 bases; junction bases not matched to a gene: 9. CDR3 DNA: TGCGCCAGCAGTCACCCGGGACAGGATTTGGCAGATACGCAGTATTTT. It encodes CASSHPGQDLADTQYF.

In its sample, this clonotype was seen a few times. The V gene is TRBV12-3 or TRBV12-4, the J gene TRBJ1-1, with D unresolved. The CDR3 covers 13 residues. Trimming cost V 5 bases and J 1 base, with 8 bases left between them. The CDR3 loop reads CASSRRENTEAFF. The CDR3 region has the DNA TGTGCCAGCAGTCGCCGGGAGAACACTGAAGCTTTCTTT.

The chain uses TRBV4-3 and TRBJ2-7; the D gene is possibly TRBD2 (5 bases). CDR3 length: 17 amino acids. V was clipped by 0 bases and J by 2 bases, with 17 bases between them. Looked up from germline, CDR1 is LGHNA and CDR2 is YSLEER. CDR3: CASSQDWSSVPTYEQYF. CDR3 in DNA: TGCGCCAGCAGCCAAGATTGGAGTAGCGTGCCAACCTACGAGCAGTACTTC.

The V and J genes are TRBV6-9 and TRBJ2-4; TRBD1 aligns across 10 bases. The CDR3 runs 14 residues. CDR1 MNHGY and CDR2 SVAAGI come from the germline V gene. Unmatched junction bases numbered 6, after V lost 2 bases and J lost 11 bases. DNA of the CDR3: TGTGCCAGCAGTTATCGGGGGGGACAGGGGTTTCAGTACTTC. As protein: CASSYRGGQGFQYF.

V gene TRBV2 combines with J gene TRBJ1-1; D possibly corresponds to TRBD1 (5 bases). V shed 8 bases and J shed 0 bases, with 16 bases lying between them. CDR3 size: 15 residues. Germline CDR1 reads SNHLY; CDR2 reads FYNNEI. DNA for the CDR3: TGTGCCAGCCATCCGGGACTTCCCATGAACACTGAAGCTTTCTTT. It codes for CASHPGLPMNTEAFF.

This chain connects TRBV23-1 to TRBJ2-3, with D possibly being TRBD1 (5 bases). TRBV23-1 has ORF status, its function being uncertain. Trimming left V 3 bases short and J 5 bases short, with 9 bases between. This CDR3 has 13 amino acids. The CDR3 nucleotides read TGCGCCAGCAGTCATGGGGCCCGAGATACGCAGTATTTT. Residues: CASSHGARDTQYF.

The chain couples TRBV6-6 to TRBJ1-5; possibly TRBD1 for D (5 bases). The V gene's germline CDR1 is MNHNY and CDR2 SVGAGI (reference sequence). V was trimmed by 1 base and J by 9 bases, leaving 10 bases between them. This CDR3 is 13 amino acids long. The DNA of the CDR3 is TGTGCCAGCAGTTACTACCGGGGCGGGCCCCAGCATTTT. Its translation: CASSYYRGGPQHF.

This clonotype was seen ten or more times. V usage is TRBV7-9 and J usage is TRBJ1-4; 9 bases map to TRBD1. Losses at the gene ends were 1 base for V and 7 bases for J; bases not matched to a gene: 4. The V gene's germline CDR1 is SEHNR and CDR2 FQNEAQ (reference sequence). The CDR3 has 15 residues. The CDR3 spells CASSLETGGVEKLFF. The CDR3 DNA reads TGTGCCAGCAGCTTAGAAACAGGGGGCGTTGAAAAACTGTTTTTT.

The chain is built from TRBV7-8 and TRBJ2-1, with 7 bases identical to TRBD1. The CDR3 sequence is 15 residues long. Germline CDR1 SGHVS, CDR2 FQNEAQ. The V and J ends lost 5 bases and 0 bases, in that order; junction bases with no gene match: 4. For the CDR3, the DNA is TGTGCCAGCAGCCGCCGGGACAGCTCCTACAATGAGCAGTTCTTC. It is translated as CASSRRDSSYNEQFF.